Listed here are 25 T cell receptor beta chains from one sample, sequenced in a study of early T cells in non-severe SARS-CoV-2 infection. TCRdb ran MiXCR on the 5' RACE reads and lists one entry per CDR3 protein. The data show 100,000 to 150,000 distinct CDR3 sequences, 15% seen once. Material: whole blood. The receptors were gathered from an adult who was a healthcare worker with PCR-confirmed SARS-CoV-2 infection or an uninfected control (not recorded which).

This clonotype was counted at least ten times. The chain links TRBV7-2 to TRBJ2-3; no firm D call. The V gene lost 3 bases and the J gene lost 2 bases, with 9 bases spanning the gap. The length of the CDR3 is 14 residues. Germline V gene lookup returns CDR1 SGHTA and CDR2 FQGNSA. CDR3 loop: CASSFPITTDTQYF. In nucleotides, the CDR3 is TGTGCCAGCAGCTTCCCGATAACCACAGATACGCAGTATTTT.

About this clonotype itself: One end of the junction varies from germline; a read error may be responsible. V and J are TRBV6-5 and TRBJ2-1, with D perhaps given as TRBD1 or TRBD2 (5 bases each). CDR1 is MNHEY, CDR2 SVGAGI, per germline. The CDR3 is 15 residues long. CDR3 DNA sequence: TGTGCCAGCCGAGCCCCCGGGACCCCCCTCAATGGGCAGTTCTTC. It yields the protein CASRAPGTPLNGQFF.

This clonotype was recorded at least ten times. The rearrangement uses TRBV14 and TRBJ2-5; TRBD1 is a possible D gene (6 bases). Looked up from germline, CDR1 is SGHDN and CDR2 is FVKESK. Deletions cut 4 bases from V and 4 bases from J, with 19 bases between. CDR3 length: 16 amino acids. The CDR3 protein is CASSPLYSQGRETQYF. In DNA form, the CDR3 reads TGTGCCAGCAGCCCCCTTTATTCTCAGGGGAGAGAGACCCAGTACTTC.

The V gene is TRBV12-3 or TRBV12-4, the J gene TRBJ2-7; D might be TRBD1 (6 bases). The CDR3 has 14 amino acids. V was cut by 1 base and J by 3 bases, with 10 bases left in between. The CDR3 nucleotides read TGTGCCAGCAGTTTAGGGACAGACATCTACGAGCAGTACTTC. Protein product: CASSLGTDIYEQYF.

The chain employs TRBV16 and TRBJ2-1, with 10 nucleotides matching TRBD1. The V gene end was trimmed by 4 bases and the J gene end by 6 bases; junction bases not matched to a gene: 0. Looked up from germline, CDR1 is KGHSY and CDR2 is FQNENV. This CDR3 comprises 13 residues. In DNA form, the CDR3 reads TGTGCCAGCAGCCGGGACAGGGGCAATGAGCAGTTCTTC. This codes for CASSRDRGNEQFF.

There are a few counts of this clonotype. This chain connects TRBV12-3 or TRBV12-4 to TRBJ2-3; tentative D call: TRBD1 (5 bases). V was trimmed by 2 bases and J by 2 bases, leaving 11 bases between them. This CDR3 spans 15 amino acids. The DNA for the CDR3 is TGTGCCAGCAGTTTAATGCGACAGATCACAGATACGCAGTATTTT. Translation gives CASSLMRQITDTQYF.

Here the CDR3 reads CASSSEGHLNTEAFF. The CDR3 coding sequence is TGTGCCAGCAGCTCAGAGGGACACCTGAACACTGAAGCTTTCTTT. The chain joins TRBV13 to TRBJ1-1; a weak D match, TRBD1 (6 bases). CDR3 size: 15 residues. Deletions cut 4 bases from V and 0 bases from J, with 12 bases between. Per germline, CDR1 PRHDT and CDR2 FYEKMQ (reference sequence).

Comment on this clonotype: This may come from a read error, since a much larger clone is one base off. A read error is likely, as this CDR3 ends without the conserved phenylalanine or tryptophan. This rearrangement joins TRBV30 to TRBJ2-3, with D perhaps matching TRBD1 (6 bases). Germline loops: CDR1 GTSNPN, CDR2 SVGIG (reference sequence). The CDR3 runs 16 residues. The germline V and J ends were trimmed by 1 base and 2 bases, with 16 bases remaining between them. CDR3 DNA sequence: TGTGCCTGGAGTGGATACAGGGACCGTAACACAGATACGCAGTATTCT. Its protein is CAWSGYRDRNTDTQYS.

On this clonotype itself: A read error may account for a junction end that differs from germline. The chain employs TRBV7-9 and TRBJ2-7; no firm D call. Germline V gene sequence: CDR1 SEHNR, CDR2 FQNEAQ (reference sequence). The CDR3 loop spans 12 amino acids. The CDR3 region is CASSLAETDHLF. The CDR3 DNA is TGTGCCAGCAGCTTAGCGGAGACGGATCATCTCTTC. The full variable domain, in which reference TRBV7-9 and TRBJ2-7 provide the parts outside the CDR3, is DTGVSQNPRHKITKRGQNVTFRCDPISEHNRLYWYRQTLGQGPEFLTYFQNEAQLEKSRLLSDRFSAERPKGSFSTLEIQRTEQGDSAMYLCASSLAETDHLFGPGTRLTVT.

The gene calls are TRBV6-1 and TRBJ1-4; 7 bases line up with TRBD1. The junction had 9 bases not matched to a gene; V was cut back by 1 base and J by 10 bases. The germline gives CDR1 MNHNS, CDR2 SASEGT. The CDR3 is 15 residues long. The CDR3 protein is CASSEVRTGQGKLFF. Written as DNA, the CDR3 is TGTGCCAGCAGTGAAGTAAGGACAGGTCAAGGAAAACTGTTTTTT.

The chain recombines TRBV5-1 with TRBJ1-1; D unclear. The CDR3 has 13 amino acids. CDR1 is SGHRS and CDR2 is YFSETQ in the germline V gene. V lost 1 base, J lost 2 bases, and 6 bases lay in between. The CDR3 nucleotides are TGCGCCAGCAGCTTGTTTGGCAACACTGAAGCTTTCTTT. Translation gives CASSLFGNTEAFF. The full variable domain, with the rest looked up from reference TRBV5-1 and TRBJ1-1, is KAGVTQTPRYLIKTRGQQVTLSCSPISGHRSVSWYQQTPGQGLQFLFEYFSETQRNKGNFPGRFSGRQFSNSRSEMNVSTLELGDSALYLCASSLFGNTEAFFGQGTRLTVV.

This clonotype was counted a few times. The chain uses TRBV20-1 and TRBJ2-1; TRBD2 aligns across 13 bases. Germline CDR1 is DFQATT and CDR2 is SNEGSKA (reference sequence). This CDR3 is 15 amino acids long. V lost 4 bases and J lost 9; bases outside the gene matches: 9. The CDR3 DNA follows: TGCAGTGCTAAAAGACTAGCGGGGGGCCTAGGTGAGCAGTTCTTC. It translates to CSAKRLAGGLGEQFF.

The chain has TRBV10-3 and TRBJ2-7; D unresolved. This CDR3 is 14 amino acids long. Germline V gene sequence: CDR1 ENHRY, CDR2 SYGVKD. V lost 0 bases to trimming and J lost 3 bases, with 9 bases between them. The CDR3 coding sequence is TGTGCCATCAGTGAGTCCTCGGATCGCTACGAGCAGTACTTC. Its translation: CAISESSDRYEQYF.

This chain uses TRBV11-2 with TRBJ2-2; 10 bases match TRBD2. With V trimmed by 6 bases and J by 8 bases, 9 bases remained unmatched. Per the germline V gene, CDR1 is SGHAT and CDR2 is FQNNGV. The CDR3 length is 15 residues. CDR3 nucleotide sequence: TGTGCCAGCAGTCTAGCGGGGGCTTGGAGTGGGGAGCTGTTTTTT. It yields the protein CASSLAGAWSGELFF.

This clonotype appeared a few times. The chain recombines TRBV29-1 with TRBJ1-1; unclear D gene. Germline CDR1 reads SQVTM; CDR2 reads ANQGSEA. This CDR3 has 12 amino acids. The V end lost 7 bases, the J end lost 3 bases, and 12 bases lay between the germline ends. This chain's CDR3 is CSAGILDTEAFF. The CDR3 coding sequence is TGCAGCGCCGGGATATTGGACACTGAAGCTTTCTTT.

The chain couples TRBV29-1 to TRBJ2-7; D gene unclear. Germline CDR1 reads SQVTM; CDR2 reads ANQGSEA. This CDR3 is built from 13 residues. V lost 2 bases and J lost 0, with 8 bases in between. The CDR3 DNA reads TGCAGCGTTGAACGGGTCCTCTCCTACGAGCAGTACTTC. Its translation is CSVERVLSYEQYF.

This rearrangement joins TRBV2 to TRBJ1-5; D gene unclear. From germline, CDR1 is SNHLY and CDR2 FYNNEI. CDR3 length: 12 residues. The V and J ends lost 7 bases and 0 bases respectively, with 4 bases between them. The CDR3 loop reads CASTNSNQPQHF. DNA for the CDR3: TGTGCCAGCACAAATAGCAATCAGCCCCAGCATTTT.

The CDR3 bases are TGTGCCAGCTCACCAAGCTCCGAACCAAGAGCTAACTATGGCTACACCTTC. Translated: CASSPSSEPRANYGYTF. The rearrangement uses TRBV18 and TRBJ1-2, with D unresolved. V lost 2 bases to trimming and J lost 0 bases, with 16 bases between them. The CDR3 has 17 amino acids. CDR1 is KGHSH, CDR2 LQKENI, per germline.

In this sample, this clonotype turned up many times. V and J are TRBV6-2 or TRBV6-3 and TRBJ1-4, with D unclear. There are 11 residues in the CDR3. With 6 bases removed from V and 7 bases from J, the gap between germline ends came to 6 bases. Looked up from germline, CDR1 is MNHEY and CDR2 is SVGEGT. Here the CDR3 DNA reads TGTGCCAGCAGCCGTGGTGAAAAACTGTTTTTT. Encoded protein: CASSRGEKLFF.

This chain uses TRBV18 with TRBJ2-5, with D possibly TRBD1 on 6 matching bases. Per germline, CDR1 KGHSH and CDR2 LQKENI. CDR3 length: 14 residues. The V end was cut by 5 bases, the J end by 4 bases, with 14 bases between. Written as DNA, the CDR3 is TGTGCCAGCTCAGCCGGGACACAATCAGAGACCCAGTACTTC. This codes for CASSAGTQSETQYF. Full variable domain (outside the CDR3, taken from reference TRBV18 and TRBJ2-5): NAGVMQNPRHLVRRRGQEARLRCSPMKGHSHVYWYRQLPEEGLKFMVYLQKENIIDESGMPKERFSAEFPKEGPSILRIQQVVRGDSAAYFCASSAGTQSETQYFGPGTRLLVL.

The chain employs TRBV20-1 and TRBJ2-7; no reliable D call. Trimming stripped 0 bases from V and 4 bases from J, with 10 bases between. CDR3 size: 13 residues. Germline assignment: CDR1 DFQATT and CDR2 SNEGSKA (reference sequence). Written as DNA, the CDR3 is TGCAGTGCTAGAGACGGACGGCTATACGAGCAGTACTTC. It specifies CSARDGRLYEQYF.

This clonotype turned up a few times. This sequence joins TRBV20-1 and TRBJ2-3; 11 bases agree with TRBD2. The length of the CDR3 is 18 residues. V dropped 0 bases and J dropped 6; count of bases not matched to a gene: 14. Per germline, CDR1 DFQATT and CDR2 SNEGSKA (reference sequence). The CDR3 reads CSARDSGGAITLTDTQYF. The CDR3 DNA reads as TGCAGTGCTAGAGATAGCGGGGGGGCAATCACGTTAACGGATACGCAGTATTTT.

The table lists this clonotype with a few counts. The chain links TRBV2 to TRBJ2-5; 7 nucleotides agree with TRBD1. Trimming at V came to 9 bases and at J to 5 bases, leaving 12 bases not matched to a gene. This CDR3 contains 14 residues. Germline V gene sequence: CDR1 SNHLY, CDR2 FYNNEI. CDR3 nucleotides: TGTGCCAGTAAGATCGGGACAGAGGGGGAGACCCAGTACTTC. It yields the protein CASKIGTEGETQYF. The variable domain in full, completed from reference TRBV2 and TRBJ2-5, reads EPEVTQTPSHQVTQMGQEVILRCVPISNHLYFYWYRQILGQKVEFLVSFYNNEISEKSEIFDDQFSVERPDGSNFTLKIRSTKLEDSAMYFCASKIGTEGETQYFGPGTRLLVL.

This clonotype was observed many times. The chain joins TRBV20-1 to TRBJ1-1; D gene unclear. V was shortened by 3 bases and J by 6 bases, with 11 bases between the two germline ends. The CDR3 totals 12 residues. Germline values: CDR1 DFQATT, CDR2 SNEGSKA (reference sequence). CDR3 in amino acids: CSASLGDPEAFF. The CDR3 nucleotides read TGCAGTGCTAGTCTGGGAGATCCTGAAGCTTTCTTT.

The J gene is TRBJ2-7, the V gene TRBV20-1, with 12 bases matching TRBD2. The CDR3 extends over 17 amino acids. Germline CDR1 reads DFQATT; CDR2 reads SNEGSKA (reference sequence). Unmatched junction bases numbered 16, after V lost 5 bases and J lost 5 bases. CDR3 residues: CSAAETLLGLAGHEQYF. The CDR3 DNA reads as TGCAGTGCTGCCGAAACCCTCTTGGGACTAGCGGGCCACGAGCAGTACTTC.